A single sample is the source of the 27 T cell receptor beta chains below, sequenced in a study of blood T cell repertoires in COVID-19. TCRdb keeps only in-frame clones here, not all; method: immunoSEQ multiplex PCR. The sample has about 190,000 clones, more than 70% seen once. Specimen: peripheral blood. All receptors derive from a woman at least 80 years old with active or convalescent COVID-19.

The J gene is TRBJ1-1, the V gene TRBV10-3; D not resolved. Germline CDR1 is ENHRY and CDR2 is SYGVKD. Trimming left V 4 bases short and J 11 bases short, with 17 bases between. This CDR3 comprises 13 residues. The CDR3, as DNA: TGTGCCATCAGTGGAGGATCGGAGGCATGGGCTTTCTTT. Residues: CAISGGSEAWAFF.

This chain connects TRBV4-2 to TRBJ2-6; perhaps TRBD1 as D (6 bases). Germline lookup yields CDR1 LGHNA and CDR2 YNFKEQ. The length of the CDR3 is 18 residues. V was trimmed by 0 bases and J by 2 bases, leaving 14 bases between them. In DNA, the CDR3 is TGTGCCAGCAGCCAAGAGCCCAGGGGAATAGCTGGGGCCAACGTCCTGACTTTC. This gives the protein CASSQEPRGIAGANVLTF.

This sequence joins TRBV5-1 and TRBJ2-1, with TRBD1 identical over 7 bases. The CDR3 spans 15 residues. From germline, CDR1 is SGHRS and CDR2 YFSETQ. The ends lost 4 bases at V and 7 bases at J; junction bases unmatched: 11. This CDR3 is CASSPQGLNGNEQFF. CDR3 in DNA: TGCGCCAGCAGCCCACAGGGGCTAAATGGGAATGAGCAGTTCTTC.

The CDR3 reads CASSQEMGPPVTSGGAGTDTQYF. CDR3 coding DNA: TGTGCCAGCAGCCAAGAAATGGGGCCCCCTGTGACTAGCGGGGGGGCCGGTACAGATACGCAGTATTTT. V gene TRBV4-2 combines with J gene TRBJ2-3; 14 bases map to TRBD2. The CDR3 loop spans 23 amino acids. Trimming removed 0 bases from V and 3 bases from J; junction bases left unmatched: 20. Per germline, CDR1 LGHNA and CDR2 YNFKEQ.

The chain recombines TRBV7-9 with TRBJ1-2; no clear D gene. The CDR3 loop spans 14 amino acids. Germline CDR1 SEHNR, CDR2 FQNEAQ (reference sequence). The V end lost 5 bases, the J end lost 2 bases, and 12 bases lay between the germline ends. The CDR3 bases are TGTGCCAGCAGCGCCGCGGGCAGAAACTATGGCTACACCTTC. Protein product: CASSAAGRNYGYTF.

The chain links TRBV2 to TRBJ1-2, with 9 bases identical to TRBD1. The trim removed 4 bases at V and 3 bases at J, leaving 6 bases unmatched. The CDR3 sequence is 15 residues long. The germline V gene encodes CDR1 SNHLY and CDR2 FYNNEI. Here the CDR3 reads CASSVGGQGYYGYTF. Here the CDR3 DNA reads TGTGCCAGCAGTGTTGGGGGACAGGGATACTATGGCTACACCTTC.

The CDR3 nucleotides are TGCAGCGTTACAGCGGGGGGGACTAGCACAGATACGCAGTATTTT. It translates to CSVTAGGTSTDTQYF. V usage is TRBV29-1 and J usage is TRBJ2-3; TRBD2 matches at 10 bases. Germline V CDR1 and CDR2: SQVTM, ANQGSEA. V lost 5 bases and J lost 0; bases outside the gene matches: 5. This CDR3 has 15 amino acids.

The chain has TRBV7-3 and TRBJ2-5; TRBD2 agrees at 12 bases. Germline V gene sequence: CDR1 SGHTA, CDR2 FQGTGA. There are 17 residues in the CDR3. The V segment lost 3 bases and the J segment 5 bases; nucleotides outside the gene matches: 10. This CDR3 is CASSLVGLAGGQETQYF. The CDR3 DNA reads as TGTGCCAGCAGCTTGGTAGGGCTAGCGGGGGGGCAGGAGACCCAGTACTTC.

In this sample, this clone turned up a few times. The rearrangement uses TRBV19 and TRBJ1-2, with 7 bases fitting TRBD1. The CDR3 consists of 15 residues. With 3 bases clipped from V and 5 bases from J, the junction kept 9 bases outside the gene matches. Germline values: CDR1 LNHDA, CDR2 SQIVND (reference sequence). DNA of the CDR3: TGTGCCAGTAGTATGGCCTCGGGACAGTCGTATGGCTACACCTTC. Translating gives CASSMASGQSYGYTF.

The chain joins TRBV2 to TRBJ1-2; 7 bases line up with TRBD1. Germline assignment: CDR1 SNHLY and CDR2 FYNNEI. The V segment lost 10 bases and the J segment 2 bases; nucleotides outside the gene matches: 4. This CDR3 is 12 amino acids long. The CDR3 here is CATNRGNYGYTF. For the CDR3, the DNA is TGTGCCACAAACAGGGGAAACTATGGCTACACCTTC.

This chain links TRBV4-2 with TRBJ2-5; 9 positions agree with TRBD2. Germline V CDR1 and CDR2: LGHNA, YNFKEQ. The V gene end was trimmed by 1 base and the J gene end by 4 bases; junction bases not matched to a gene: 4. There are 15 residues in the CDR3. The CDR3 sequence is CASSQGGLAAETQYF. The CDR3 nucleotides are TGTGCCAGCAGCCAAGGGGGACTAGCAGCAGAGACCCAGTACTTC.

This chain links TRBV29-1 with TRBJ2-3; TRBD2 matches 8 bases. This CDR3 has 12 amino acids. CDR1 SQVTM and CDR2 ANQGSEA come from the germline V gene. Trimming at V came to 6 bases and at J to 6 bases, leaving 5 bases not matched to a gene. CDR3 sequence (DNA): TGCAGCGTCTCGGGGGGGGAGGATACGCAGTATTTT. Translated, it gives CSVSGGEDTQYF.

The CDR3 coding sequence is TGTGCCAGCAAGGGGCAGCTGAACACTGAAGCTTTCTTT. Translated: CASKGQLNTEAFF. The J gene is TRBJ1-1, the V gene TRBV2; tentatively, D is TRBD1 (5 bases). V lost 7 bases and J lost 0, with 9 bases in between. The length of the CDR3 is 13 residues. Germline-derived CDR1 and CDR2 are SNHLY and FYNNEI.

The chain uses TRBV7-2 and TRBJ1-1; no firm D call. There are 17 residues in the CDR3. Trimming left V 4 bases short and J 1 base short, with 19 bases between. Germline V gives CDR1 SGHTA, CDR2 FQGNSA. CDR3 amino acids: CASSYLPRSQPNTEAFF. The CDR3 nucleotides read TGTGCCAGCAGCTACCTCCCTCGGTCCCAACCGAACACTGAAGCTTTCTTT.

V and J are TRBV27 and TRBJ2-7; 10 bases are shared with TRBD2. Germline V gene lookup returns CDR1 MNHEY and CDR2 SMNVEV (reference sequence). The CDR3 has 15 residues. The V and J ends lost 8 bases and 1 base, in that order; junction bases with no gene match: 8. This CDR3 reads CASRPGLAVSYEQYF. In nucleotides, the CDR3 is TGTGCCAGCCGCCCAGGACTAGCGGTTTCCTACGAGCAGTACTTC.

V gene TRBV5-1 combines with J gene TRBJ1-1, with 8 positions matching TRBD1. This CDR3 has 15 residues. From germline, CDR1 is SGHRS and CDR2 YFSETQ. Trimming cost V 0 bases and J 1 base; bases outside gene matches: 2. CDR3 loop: CASSLVGTGNTEAFF. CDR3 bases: TGCGCCAGCAGCTTGGTTGGGACAGGGAACACTGAAGCTTTCTTT. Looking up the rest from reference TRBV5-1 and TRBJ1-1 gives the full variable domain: KAGVTQTPRYLIKTRGQQVTLSCSPISGHRSVSWYQQTPGQGLQFLFEYFSETQRNKGNFPGRFSGRQFSNSRSEMNVSTLELGDSALYLCASSLVGTGNTEAFFGQGTRLTVV.

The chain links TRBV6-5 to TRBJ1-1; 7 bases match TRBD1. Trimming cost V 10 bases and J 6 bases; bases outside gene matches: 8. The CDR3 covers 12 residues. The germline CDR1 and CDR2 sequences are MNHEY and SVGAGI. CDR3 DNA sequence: TGTGCCACTACCGGGACAGTCGCTGAAGCTTTCTTT. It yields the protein CATTGTVAEAFF.

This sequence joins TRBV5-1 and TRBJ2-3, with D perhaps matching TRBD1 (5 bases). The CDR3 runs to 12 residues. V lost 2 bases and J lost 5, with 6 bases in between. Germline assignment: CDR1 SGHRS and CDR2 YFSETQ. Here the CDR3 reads CASSFQGDTQYF. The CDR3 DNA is TGCGCCAGCAGCTTCCAGGGAGATACGCAGTATTTT.

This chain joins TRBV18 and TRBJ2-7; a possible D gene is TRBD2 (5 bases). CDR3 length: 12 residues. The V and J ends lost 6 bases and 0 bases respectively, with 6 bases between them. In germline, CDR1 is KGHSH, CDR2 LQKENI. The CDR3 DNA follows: TGTGCCAGCTCCCGGGACTCCTACGAGCAGTACTTC. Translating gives CASSRDSYEQYF.

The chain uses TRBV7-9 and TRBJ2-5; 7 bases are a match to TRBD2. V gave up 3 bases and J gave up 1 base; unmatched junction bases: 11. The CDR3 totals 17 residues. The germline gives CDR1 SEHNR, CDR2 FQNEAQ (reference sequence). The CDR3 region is CASSFFGGSGAQETQYF. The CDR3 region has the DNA TGTGCCAGCAGCTTTTTCGGGGGGAGCGGGGCCCAAGAGACCCAGTACTTC.

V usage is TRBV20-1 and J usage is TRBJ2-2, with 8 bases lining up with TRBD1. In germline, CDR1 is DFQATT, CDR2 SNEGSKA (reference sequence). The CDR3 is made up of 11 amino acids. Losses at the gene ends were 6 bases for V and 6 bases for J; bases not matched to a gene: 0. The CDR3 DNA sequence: TGCAGTGCACAGGGGGCCGGGGAGCTGTTTTTT. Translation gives CSAQGAGELFF.

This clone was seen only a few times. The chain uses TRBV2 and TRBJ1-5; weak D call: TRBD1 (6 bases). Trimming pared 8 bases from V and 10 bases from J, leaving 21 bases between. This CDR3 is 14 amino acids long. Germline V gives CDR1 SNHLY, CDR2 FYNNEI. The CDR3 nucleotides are TGTGCCAGCTCGTTGGACAGCTCTGCAGGACCCCAGCATTTT. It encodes CASSLDSSAGPQHF.

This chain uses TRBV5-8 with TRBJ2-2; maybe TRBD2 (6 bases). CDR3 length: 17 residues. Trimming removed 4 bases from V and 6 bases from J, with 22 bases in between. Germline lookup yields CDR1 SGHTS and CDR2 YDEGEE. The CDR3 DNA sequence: TGTGCCAGCAGCACAAAAGGAGGGTCCAAGGGTCCCGGGGAGCTGTTTTTT. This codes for CASSTKGGSKGPGELFF.

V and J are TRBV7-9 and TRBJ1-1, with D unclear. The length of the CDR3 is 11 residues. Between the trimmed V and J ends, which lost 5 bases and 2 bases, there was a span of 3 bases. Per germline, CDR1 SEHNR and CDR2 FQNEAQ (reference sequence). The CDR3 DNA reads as TGTGCCAGCAGCCTCAACACTGAAGCTTTCTTT. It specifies CASSLNTEAFF. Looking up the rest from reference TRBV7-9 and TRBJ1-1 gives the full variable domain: DTGVSQNPRHKITKRGQNVTFRCDPISEHNRLYWYRQTLGQGPEFLTYFQNEAQLEKSRLLSDRFSAERPKGSFSTLEIQRTEQGDSAMYLCASSLNTEAFFGQGTRLTVV.

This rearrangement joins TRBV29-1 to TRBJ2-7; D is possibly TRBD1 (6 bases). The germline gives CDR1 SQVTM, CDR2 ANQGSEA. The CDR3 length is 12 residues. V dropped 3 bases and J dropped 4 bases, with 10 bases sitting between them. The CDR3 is CSVDSDRYEQYF. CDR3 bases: TGCAGCGTTGACTCCGACAGGTACGAGCAGTACTTC.

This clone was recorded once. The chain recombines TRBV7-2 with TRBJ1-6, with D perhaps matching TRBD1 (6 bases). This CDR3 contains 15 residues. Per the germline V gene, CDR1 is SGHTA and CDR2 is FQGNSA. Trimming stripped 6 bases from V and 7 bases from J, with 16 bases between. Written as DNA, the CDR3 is TGTGCCAGCAGGCTCACGGAACAGGGCAATTCACCCCTCCACTTT. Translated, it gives CASRLTEQGNSPLHF.

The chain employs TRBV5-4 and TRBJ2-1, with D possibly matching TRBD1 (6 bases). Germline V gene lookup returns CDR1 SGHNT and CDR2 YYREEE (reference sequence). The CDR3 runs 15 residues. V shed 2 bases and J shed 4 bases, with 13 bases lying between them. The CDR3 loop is CASSFGWGPYNEQFF. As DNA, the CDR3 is TGTGCCAGCAGCTTTGGGTGGGGGCCTTACAATGAGCAGTTCTTC.